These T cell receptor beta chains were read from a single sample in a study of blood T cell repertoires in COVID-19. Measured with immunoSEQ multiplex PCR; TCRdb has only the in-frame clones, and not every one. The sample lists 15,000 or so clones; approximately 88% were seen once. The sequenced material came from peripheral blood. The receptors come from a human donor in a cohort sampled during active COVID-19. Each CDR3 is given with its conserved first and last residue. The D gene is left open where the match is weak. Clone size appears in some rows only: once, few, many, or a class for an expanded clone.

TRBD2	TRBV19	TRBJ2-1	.	CASLGGAYNEQFF	TGTGCCAGTCTCGGGGGGGCCTACAATGAGCAGTTCTTC
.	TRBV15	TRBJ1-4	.	CATSGGRGGEEKLFF	TGTGCCACCAGCGGCGGTCGTGGGGGCGAGGAAAAACTGTTTTTT
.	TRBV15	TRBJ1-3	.	CATSRDRAGNTIYF	TGTGCCACCAGCAGAGACAGGGCTGGAAACACCATATATTTT
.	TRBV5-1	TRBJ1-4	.	CASSPDRSATNEKLFF	TGCGCCAGCAGCCCGGACAGATCTGCAACTAATGAAAAACTGTTTTTT
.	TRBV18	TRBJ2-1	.	CASFGNEQFF	TGTGCCAGCTTCGGCAATGAGCAGTTCTTC
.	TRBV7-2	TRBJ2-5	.	CASSVGTRRGTQYF	TGTGCCAGCAGCGTTGGGACTCGCCGGGGGACCCAGTACTTC
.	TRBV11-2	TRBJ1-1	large	CASSSLLGVALDAFF	TGTGCCAGCAGCTCTCTATTAGGAGTCGCCCTCGACGCTTTCTTT
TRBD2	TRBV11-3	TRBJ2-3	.	CASSLNKRGGLDTQYF	TGTGCCAGCAGCTTAAACAAGCGGGGGGGCCTCGATACGCAGTATTTT
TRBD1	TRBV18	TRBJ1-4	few	CASSPGQAEKLFF	TGTGCCAGCTCACCGGGACAGGCTGAAAAACTGTTTTTT
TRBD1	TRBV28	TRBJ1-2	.	CASSAWTGGYGYTF	TGTGCCAGCAGTGCCTGGACAGGGGGTTATGGCTACACCTTC
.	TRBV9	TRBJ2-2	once	CASSVGGTGANTGELFF	TGTGCCAGCAGCGTAGGGGGTACGGGGGCGAACACCGGGGAGCTGTTTTTT
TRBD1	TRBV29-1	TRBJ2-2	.	CSVRTGNTGELFF	TGCAGCGTTCGGACAGGGAACACCGGGGAGCTGTTTTTT
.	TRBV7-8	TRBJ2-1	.	CASSLGAGAVYNEQFF	TGTGCCAGCAGCTTAGGGGCGGGGGCTGTCTACAATGAGCAGTTCTTC
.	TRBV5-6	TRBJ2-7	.	CASNRRIGTPNYEQYF	TGTGCCAGCAACCGCCGGATTGGGACACCTAATTACGAGCAGTACTTC
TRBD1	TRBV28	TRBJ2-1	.	CASSTPDRAYNEQFF	TGTGCCAGCAGTACCCCAGACAGGGCCTACAATGAGCAGTTCTTC
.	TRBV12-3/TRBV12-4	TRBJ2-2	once	CASKRGAIGELFF	TGTGCCAGCAAACGGGGGGCCATCGGGGAGCTGTTTTTT
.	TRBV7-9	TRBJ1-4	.	CASSGRAGNEKLFF	TGTGCCAGCAGCGGCAGGGCTGGTAATGAAAAACTGTTTTTT
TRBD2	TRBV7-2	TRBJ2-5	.	CASNRLAEETQYF	TGTGCCAGCAACAGACTAGCTGAAGAGACCCAGTACTTC
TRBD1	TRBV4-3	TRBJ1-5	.	CASSRWVLGTADNQPQHF	TGCGCCAGCAGCCGCTGGGTACTCGGGACAGCAGACAATCAGCCCCAGCATTTT
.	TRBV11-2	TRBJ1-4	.	CASSSGTTNEKLFF	TGTGCCAGCAGCTCCGGGACAACTAATGAAAAACTGTTTTTT
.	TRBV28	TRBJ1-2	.	CASNQAGGYGYTF	TGTGCCAGCAACCAGGCGGGTGGGTATGGCTACACCTTC
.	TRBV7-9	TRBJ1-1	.	CASSLEGGSRAFF	TGTGCCAGCAGCTTAGAGGGCGGGAGTCGAGCTTTCTTT
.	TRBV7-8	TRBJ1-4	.	CASSPREGYEKLFF	TGTGCCAGCAGCCCCAGGGAGGGTTATGAAAAACTGTTTTTT
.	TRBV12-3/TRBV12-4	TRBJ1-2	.	CASRQDSYGYTF	TGTGCCAGCAGACAGGACAGCTATGGCTACACCTTC
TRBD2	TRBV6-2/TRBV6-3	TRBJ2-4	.	CASSHRQTSSKNIQYF	TGTGCCAGCAGTCACCGACAGACTAGCTCCAAAAACATTCAGTACTTC
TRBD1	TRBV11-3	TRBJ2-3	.	CASSNHRDRSTDTQYF	TGTGCCAGCAGCAACCACCGGGACAGGAGCACAGATACGCAGTATTTT
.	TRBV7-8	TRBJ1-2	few	CASSSTQGGYTF	TGTGCCAGCAGCTCAACGCAGGGTGGCTACACCTTC
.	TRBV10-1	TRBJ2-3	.	CASSESTLVGTDTQYF	TGCGCCAGCAGTGAGTCGACTCTGGTCGGAACAGATACGCAGTATTTT
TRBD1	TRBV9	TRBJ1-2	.	CASSPPNRGSYYGYTF	TGTGCCAGCAGCCCTCCTAACAGGGGATCCTACTATGGCTACACCTTC
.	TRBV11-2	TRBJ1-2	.	CASSPDGANYGYTF	TGTGCCAGCAGCCCCGACGGAGCTAACTATGGCTACACCTTC
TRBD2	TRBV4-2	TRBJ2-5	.	CASSKGAAGGRETQYF	TGTGCCAGCAGCAAGGGAGCGGCGGGGGGTCGTGAGACCCAGTACTTC
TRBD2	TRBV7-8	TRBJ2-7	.	CASSLFSGGHDEQYF	TGTGCCAGCAGCTTATTTTCGGGGGGGCACGACGAGCAGTACTTC
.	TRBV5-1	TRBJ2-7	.	CASSLGGTGGPSYEQYF	TGCGCCAGCAGCTTGGGAGGGACGGGGGGCCCCTCCTACGAGCAGTACTTC
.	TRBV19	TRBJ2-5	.	CASSIGAVQETQYF	TGTGCCAGTAGTATAGGGGCAGTCCAAGAGACCCAGTACTTC
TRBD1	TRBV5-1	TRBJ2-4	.	CASSSDRVGAKNIQYF	TGCGCCAGCAGCTCTGACAGGGTTGGAGCCAAAAACATTCAGTACTTC
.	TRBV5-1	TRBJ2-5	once	CASSLPADGETQYF	TGCGCCAGCAGCTTGCCAGCGGACGGGGAGACCCAGTACTTC
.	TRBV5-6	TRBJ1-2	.	CASSSPHGYTF	TGTGCCAGCAGCTCTCCCCATGGCTACACCTTC
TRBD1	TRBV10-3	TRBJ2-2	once	CAISRDRGGPGELFF	TGTGCCATCAGCAGGGACAGGGGGGGGCCCGGGGAGCTGTTTTTT
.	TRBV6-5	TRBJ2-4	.	CASTPGDLAKNIQYF	TGTGCCAGCACCCCGGGGGACCTCGCCAAAAACATTCAGTACTTC
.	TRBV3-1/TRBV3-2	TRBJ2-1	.	CASSQDLMAANEQFF	TGTGCCAGCAGCCAAGATCTTATGGCGGCCAATGAGCAGTTCTTC
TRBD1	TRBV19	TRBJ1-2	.	CASSIYVRDRVYGYTF	TGTGCCAGTAGTATATACGTCCGGGACAGGGTCTATGGCTACACCTTC
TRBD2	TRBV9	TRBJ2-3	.	CASSALAGGNTDTQYF	TGTGCCAGCAGCGCCCTAGCGGGGGGAAACACAGATACGCAGTATTTT
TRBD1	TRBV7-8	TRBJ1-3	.	CASSLRDRLSSGNTIYF	TGTGCCAGCAGCTTACGGGACAGACTTAGCTCTGGAAACACCATATATTTT
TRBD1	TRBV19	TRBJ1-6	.	CASSVRQGITYNSPLHF	TGTGCCAGTAGTGTCCGACAGGGGATCACCTATAATTCACCCCTCCACTTT
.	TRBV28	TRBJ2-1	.	CASRFLGYNEQFF	TGTGCCAGCAGATTTCTAGGATACAATGAGCAGTTCTTC
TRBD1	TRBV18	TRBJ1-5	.	CASSPLGQDQPQHF	TGTGCCAGCTCCCCTCTTGGACAGGATCAGCCCCAGCATTTT
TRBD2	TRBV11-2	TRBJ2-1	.	CASSFLAAYNEQFF	TGTGCCAGCAGTTTTCTAGCGGCCTACAATGAGCAGTTCTTC
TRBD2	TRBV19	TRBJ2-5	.	CASSIGLAQETQYF	TGTGCCAGTAGTATCGGACTAGCCCAAGAGACCCAGTACTTC
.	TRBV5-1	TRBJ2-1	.	CASWRLGDREQFF	TGCGCCAGCTGGAGACTAGGAGACCGTGAGCAGTTCTTC
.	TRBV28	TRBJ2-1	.	CASSRDSIGEQFF	TGTGCCAGCAGTCGGGACTCAATTGGTGAGCAGTTCTTC